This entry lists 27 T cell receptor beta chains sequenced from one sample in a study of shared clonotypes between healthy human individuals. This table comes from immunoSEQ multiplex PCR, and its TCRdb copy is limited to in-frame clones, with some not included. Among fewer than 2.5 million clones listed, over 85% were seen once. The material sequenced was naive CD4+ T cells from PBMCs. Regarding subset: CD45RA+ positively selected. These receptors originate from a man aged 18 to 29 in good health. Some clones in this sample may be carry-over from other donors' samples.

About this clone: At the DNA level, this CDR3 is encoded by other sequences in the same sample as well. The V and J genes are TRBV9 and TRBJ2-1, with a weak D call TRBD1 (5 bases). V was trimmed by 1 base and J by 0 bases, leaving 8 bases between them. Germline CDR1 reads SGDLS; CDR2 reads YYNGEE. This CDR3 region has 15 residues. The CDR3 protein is CASSVQGASYNEQFF. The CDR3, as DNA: TGTGCCAGCAGCGTACAAGGGGCCTCCTACAATGAGCAGTTCTTC.

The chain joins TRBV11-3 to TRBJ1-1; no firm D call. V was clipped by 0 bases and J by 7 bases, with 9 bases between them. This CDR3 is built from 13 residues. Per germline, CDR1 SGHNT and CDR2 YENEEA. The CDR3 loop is CASSLDQGLEAFF. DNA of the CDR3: TGTGCCAGCAGCTTAGATCAAGGACTTGAAGCTTTCTTT.

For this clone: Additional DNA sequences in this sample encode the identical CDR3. CDR3 in DNA: TGTGCCAGCTCACCGGACAGGAACACCGGGGAGCTGTTTTTT. Residues: CASSPDRNTGELFF. The rearrangement links TRBV18 to TRBJ2-2; D possibly corresponds to TRBD1 (6 bases). Germline V gene lookup returns CDR1 KGHSH and CDR2 LQKENI. Trimming cost V 3 bases and J 1 base, with 6 bases left between them. The CDR3 runs to 14 residues.

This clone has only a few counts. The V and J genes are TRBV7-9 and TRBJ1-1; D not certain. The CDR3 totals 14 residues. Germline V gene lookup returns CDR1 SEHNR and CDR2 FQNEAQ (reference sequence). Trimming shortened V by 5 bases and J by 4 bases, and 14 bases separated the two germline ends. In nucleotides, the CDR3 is TGTGCCAGCAGCGCTCTCCTAGATCTCACTGAAGCTTTCTTT. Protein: CASSALLDLTEAFF.

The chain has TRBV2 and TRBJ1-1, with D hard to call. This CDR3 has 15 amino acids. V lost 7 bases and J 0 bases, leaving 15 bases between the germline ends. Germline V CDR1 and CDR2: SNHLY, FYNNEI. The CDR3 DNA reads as TGTGCCAGCACCCCCGGTCGGGTCTTGAACACTGAAGCTTTCTTT. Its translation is CASTPGRVLNTEAFF.

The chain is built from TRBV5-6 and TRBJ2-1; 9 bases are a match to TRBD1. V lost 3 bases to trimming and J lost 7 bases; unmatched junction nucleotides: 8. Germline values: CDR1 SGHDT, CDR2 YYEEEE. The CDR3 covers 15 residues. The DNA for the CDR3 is TGTGCCAGCAGCTCCCTGGACAGGGGAGGGAATGAGCAGTTCTTC. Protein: CASSSLDRGGNEQFF.

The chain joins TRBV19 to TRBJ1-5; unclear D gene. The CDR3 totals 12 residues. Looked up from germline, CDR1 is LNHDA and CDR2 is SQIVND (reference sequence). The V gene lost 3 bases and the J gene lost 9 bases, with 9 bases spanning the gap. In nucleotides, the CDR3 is TGTGCCAGTAGTATTTCAACGGGGCCCCAGCATTTT. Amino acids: CASSISTGPQHF.

The CDR3: CASSYDWVTNQPQHF. Written as DNA, the CDR3 is TGTGCCAGCAGTTACGATTGGGTCACCAATCAGCCCCAGCATTTT. The V call is TRBV6-6, the J call TRBJ1-5, with D uncertain. Trimming pared 2 bases from V and 3 bases from J, leaving 11 bases between. The germline CDR1 and CDR2 sequences are MNHNY and SVGAGI (reference sequence). The CDR3 sequence is 15 residues long.

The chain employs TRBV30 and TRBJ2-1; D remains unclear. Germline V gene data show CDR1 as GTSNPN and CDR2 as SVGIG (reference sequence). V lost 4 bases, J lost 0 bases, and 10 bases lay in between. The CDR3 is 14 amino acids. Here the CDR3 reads CAWMVESSYNEQFF. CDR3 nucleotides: TGTGCCTGGATGGTTGAGAGCTCCTACAATGAGCAGTTCTTC.

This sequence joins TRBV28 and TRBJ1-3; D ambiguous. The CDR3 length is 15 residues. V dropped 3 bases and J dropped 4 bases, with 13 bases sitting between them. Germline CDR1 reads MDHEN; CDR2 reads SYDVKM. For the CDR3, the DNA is TGTGCCAGCAGTTTCCGGCCCCATCAGGGAAACACCATATATTTT. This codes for CASSFRPHQGNTIYF.

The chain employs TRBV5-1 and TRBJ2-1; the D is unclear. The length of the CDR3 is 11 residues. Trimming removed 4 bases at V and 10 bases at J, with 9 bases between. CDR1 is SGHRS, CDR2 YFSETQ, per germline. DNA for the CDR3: TGCGCCAGCAGCGTGGTAGACGAGCAGTTCTTC. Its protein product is CASSVVDEQFF.

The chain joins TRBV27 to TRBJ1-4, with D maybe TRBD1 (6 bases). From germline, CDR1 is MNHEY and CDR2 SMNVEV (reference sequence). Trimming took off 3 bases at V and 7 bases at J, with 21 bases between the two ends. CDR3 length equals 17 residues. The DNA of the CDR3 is TGTGCCAGCAGTTTGTGGGGGCGCGAATTAAGAGGTGAAAAACTGTTTTTT. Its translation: CASSLWGRELRGEKLFF.

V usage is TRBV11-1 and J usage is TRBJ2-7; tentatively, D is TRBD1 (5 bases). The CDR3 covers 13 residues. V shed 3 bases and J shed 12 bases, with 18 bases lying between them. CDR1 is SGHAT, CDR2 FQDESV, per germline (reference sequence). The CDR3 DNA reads TGTGCCAGCAGCTTGGGGCGACTCTCCCCGCGGTACTTC. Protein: CASSLGRLSPRYF.

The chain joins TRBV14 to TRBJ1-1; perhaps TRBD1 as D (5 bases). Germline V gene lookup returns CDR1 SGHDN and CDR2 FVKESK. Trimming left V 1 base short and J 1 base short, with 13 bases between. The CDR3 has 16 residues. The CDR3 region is CASSQGGGRWNTEAFF. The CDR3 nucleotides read TGTGCCAGCAGCCAAGGGGGGGGACGGTGGAACACTGAAGCTTTCTTT.

The CDR3 DNA follows: TGTGCCTGGACACGGACCACTGAAGCTTTCTTT. As protein: CAWTRTTEAFF. V gene TRBV30 combines with J gene TRBJ1-1; D remains ambiguous. Germline V gives CDR1 GTSNPN, CDR2 SVGIG (reference sequence). Trimming cost V 4 bases and J 4 bases, with 7 bases left between them. The CDR3 sequence is 11 residues long.

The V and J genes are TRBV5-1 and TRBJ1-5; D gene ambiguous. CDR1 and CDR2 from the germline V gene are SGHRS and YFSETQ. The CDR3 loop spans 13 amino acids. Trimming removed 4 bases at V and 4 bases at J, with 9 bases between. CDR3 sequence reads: CASSQTANQPQHF. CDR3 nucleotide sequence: TGCGCCAGCAGCCAGACCGCTAATCAGCCCCAGCATTTT.

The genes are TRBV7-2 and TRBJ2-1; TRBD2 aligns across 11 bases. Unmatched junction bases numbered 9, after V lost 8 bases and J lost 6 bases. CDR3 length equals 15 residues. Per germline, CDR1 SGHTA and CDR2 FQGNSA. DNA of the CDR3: TGTGCCAGCTGCCCCCCCCTAGCGGGAGGCAATGAGCAGTTCTTC. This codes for CASCPPLAGGNEQFF.

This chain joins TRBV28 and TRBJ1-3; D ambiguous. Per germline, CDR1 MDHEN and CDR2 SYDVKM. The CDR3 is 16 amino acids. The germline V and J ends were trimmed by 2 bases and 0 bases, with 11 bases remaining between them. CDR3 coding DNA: TGTGCCAGCAGTTTAAATGGGGTGTACTCTGGAAACACCATATATTTT. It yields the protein CASSLNGVYSGNTIYF.

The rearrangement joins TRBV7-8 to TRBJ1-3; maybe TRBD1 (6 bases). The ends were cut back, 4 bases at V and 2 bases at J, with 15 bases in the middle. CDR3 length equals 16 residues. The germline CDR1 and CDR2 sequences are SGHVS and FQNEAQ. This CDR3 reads CASSSRGWDTGNTIYF. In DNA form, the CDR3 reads TGTGCCAGCAGCTCGCGTGGGTGGGACACTGGAAACACCATATATTTT.

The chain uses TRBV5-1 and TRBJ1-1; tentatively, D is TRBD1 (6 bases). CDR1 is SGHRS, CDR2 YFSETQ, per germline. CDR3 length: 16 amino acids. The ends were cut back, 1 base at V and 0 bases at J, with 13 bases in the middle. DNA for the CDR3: TGCGCCAGCAGCTTGATTACAGGGACTCTGAACACTGAAGCTTTCTTT. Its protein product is CASSLITGTLNTEAFF.

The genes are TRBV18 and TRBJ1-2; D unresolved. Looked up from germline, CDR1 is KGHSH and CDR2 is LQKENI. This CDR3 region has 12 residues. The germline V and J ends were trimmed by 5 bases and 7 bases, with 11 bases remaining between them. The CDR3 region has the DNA TGTGCCAGCTCATCTACACTGGCTGGCTACACCTTC. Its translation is CASSSTLAGYTF.

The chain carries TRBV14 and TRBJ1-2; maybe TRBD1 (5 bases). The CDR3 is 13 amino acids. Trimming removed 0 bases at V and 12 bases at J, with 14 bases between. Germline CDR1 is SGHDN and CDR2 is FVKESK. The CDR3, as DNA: TGTGCCAGCAGCCAAGATCCGCGGGGACGGCACACCTTC. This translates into CASSQDPRGRHTF.

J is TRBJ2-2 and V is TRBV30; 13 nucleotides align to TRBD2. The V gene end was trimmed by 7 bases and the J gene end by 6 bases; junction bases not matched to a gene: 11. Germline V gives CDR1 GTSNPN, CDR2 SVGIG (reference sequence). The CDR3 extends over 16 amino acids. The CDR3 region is CAYTRRLAGGPGELFF. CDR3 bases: TGTGCCTACACTCGGCGACTAGCGGGAGGACCCGGGGAGCTGTTTTTT.

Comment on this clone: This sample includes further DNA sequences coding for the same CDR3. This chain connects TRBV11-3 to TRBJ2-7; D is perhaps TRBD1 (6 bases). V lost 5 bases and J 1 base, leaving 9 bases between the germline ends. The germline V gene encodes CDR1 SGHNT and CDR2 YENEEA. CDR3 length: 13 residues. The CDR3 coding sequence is TGTGCCAGCAGCCCGCAGGGGTCCTACGAGCAGTACTTC. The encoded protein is CASSPQGSYEQYF.

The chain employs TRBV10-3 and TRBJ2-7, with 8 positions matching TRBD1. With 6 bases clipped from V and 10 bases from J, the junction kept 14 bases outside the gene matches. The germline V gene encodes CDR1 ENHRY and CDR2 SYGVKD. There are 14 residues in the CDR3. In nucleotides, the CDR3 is TGTGCCATCAGCACAGGGGGAGCGGAAAGCAACCAGTACTTC. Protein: CAISTGGAESNQYF.

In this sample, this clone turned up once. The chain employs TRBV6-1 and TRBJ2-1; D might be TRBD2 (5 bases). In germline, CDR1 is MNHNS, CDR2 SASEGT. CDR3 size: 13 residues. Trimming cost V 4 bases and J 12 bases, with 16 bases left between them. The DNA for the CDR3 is TGTGCCAGCAGTGCAGTAGACTATTTTGGGCAGTTCTTC. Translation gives CASSAVDYFGQFF.

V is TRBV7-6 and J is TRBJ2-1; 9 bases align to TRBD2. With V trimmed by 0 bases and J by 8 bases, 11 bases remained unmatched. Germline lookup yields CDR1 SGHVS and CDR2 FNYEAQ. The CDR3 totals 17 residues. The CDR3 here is CASSLARGSGGSYEQFF. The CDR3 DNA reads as TGTGCCAGCAGCTTAGCGCGGGGTAGCGGGGGAAGTTATGAGCAGTTCTTC.